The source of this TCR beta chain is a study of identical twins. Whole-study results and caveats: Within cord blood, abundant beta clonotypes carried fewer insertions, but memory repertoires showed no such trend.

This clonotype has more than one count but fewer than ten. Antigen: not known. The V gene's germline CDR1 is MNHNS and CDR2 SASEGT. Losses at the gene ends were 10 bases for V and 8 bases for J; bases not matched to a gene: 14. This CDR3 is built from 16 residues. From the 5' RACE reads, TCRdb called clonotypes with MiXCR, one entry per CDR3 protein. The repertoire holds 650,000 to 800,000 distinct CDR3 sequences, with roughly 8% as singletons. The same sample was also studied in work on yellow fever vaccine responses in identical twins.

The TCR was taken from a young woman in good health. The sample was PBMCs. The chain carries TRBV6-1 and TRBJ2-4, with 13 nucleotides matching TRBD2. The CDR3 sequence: CATIPGLAGWGDIQYF. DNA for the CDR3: TGTGCCACTATTCCGGGACTAGCGGGATGGGGGGACATTCAGTACTTC.